The 10 T cell receptor beta chains in this list originate from one sample, sequenced in a study of control samples from healthy donors and cancer patients (dated by TCRdb to between 2020 and 2021). Receptor amplification or capture employed the immunoSEQ multiplex PCR assay. As stored in TCRdb, this immuneACCESS dataset retains in-frame rearrangements with V and J assigned. A fraction of the clones does not appear; measured against another copy, unresolved V genes explain less than half of the discrepancy, and the remainder lacks a known reason. Counted in this sample were 90,000 to 130,000 clones; around 87% of them appeared once. The top ten clones comprise roughly 3.7% of the sample. Sequencing was performed on PBMCs. All receptors come from a woman in her fifties or sixties with lung cancer.

The chain couples TRBV6-2 or TRBV6-3 to TRBJ2-1; no clear D. Trimming removed 1 base at V and 1 base at J, with 5 bases between. This CDR3 comprises 14 residues. In germline, CDR1 is MNHEY, CDR2 SVGEGT. The CDR3 bases are TGTGCCAGCAGTTACTTGGAATCCTACAATGAGCAGTTCTTC. Amino acid sequence: CASSYLESYNEQFF.

This chain joins TRBV11-2 and TRBJ1-3; D perhaps matches TRBD1 (5 bases). The CDR3 is 16 residues long. Germline V gives CDR1 SGHAT, CDR2 FQNNGV. V lost 3 bases and J 0 bases, leaving 12 bases between the germline ends. The CDR3 nucleotides are TGTGCCAGCAGCTTGGCCTGGGACCGCTCTGGAAACACCATATATTTT. Translation gives CASSLAWDRSGNTIYF.

This chain uses TRBV19 with TRBJ2-5; TRBD1 matches 9 bases. This CDR3 has 14 residues. The ends lost 5 bases at V and 3 bases at J; junction bases unmatched: 4. Germline V CDR1 and CDR2: LNHDA, SQIVND (reference sequence). The CDR3 spells CASSPTGGKETQYF. The CDR3 DNA is TGTGCCAGTAGTCCGACAGGGGGGAAAGAGACCCAGTACTTC.

The CDR3 is CASSGGLLGNTEAFF. The CDR3 DNA is TGTGCCAGCAGCGGGGGGCTGTTGGGGAACACTGAAGCTTTCTTT. The chain carries TRBV9 and TRBJ1-1, with D possibly being TRBD1 (6 bases). The CDR3 loop spans 15 amino acids. V was shortened by 3 bases and J by 1 base, with 13 bases between the two germline ends. Germline lookup yields CDR1 SGDLS and CDR2 YYNGEE.

The chain employs TRBV2 and TRBJ2-3; D gene ambiguous. This CDR3 spans 14 amino acids. Per the germline V gene, CDR1 is SNHLY and CDR2 is FYNNEI. V shed 3 bases and J shed 0 bases, with 7 bases lying between them. The CDR3 is CASSDGRSTDTQYF. As DNA, the CDR3 is TGTGCCAGCAGTGATGGGCGGAGCACAGATACGCAGTATTTT.

The V call is TRBV5-1, the J call TRBJ1-2, with 12 bases identical to TRBD1. CDR3 length: 14 amino acids. The J segment lost 7 bases and the V segment lost 5 bases, leaving 6 bases of the junction unmatched. Germline loops: CDR1 SGHRS, CDR2 YFSETQ. CDR3 nucleotide sequence: TGCGCCAGCAGTGTGGGGACAGGGGGCTCTGGCTACACCTTC. Translating gives CASSVGTGGSGYTF.

This rearrangement joins TRBV3-1 (or the pseudogene TRBV3-2) to TRBJ1-2, with 9 bases identical to TRBD1. The CDR3 length is 14 residues. Germline values: CDR1 LGHDT, CDR2 YNNKEL (reference sequence). The J segment lost 4 bases and the V segment lost 8 bases, leaving 8 bases of the junction unmatched. The CDR3 reads CASSGQGQFYGYTF. The CDR3 DNA sequence: TGTGCCAGCTCAGGACAGGGGCAATTCTATGGCTACACCTTC.

In nucleotides, the CDR3 is TGTGCCAGCAGCGGGACAGGGGGCCTACCGTCCTACAATGAGCAGTTCTTC. Translated, it gives CASSGTGGLPSYNEQFF. The chain is built from TRBV5-4 and TRBJ2-1; 12 nucleotides line up with TRBD1. Germline V gives CDR1 SGHNT, CDR2 YYREEE (reference sequence). This CDR3 is 17 amino acids long. The ends lost 4 bases at V and 1 base at J; junction bases unmatched: 6. Filled out from reference TRBV5-4 and TRBJ2-1, the complete variable domain reads ETGVTQSPTHLIKTRGQQVTLRCSSQSGHNTVSWYQQALGQGPQFIFQYYREEENGRGNFPPRFSGLQFPNYSSELNVNALELDDSALYLCASSGTGGLPSYNEQFFGPGTRLTVL.

This chain joins TRBV27 and TRBJ1-1; possible D gene TRBD1, 6 bases. The CDR3 sequence is 15 residues long. The V gene's germline CDR1 is MNHEY and CDR2 SMNVEV (reference sequence). V was cut by 4 bases and J by 0 bases, with 12 bases left in between. The CDR3 nucleotides read TGTGCCAGCAGTTCCCCGGGACAACTGAACACTGAAGCTTTCTTT. Amino acid sequence: CASSSPGQLNTEAFF.

This rearrangement joins TRBV6-5 to TRBJ2-1; maybe TRBD2 (6 bases). CDR1 is MNHEY and CDR2 is SVGAGI in the germline V gene. Trimming took 6 bases from V and 0 from J, leaving 9 bases between them. The CDR3 length is 14 residues. In DNA form, the CDR3 reads TGTGCCAGCAGGACTAGAAACTCCTACAATGAGCAGTTCTTC. Its protein product is CASRTRNSYNEQFF.